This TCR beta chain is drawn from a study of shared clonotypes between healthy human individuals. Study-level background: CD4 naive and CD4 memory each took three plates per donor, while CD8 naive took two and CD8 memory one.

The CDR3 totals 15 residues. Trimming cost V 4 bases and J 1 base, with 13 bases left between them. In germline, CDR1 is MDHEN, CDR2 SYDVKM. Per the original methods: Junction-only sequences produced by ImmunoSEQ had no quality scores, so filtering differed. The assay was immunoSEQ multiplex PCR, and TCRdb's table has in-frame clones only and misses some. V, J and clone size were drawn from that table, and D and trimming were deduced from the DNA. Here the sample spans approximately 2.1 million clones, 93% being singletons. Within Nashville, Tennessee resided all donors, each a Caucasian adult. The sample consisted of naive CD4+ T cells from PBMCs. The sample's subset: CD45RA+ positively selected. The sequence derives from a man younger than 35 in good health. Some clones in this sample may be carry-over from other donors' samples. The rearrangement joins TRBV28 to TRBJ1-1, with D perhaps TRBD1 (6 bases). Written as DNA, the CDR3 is TGTGCCAGCAGTTCCGGAGGGGGAGGGAACACTGAAGCTTTCTTT. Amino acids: CASSSGGGGNTEAFF.